One and the same sample provided the 27 T cell receptor beta chains below, sequenced in a study of blood T cell repertoires in COVID-19 (TCRdb year 2020). The library relied on the immunoSEQ multiplex PCR assay. TCRdb re-hosts the immuneACCESS table, in-frame sequences only. Its copies lack some clones; in the studies checked, an unresolved V gene accounts for under half of them, and the cause for the rest is not known. The sample records some 200,000 clones, roughly 92% of which are singletons. The ten biggest clones cover 0.7% to 0.8% of the sample. Sequencing was done on a sample of peripheral blood. The receptor set was obtained from a man aged 25-40 years with COVID-19, enrolled during active disease.

The V gene is TRBV10-3, the J gene TRBJ1-2; TRBD1 is a possible D gene (6 bases). V was clipped by 2 bases and J by 2 bases, with 12 bases between them. Germline V gene data show CDR1 as ENHRY and CDR2 as SYGVKD. This CDR3 spans 15 amino acids. The CDR3 DNA is TGTGCCATCAGTGAGACCGGGACAAGCAACTATGGCTACACCTTC. Its translation: CAISETGTSNYGYTF.

V and J are TRBV7-3 and TRBJ1-2; TRBD1 matches at 9 bases. This CDR3 contains 14 residues. The V gene's germline CDR1 is SGHTA and CDR2 FQGTGA. With 5 bases clipped from V and 8 bases from J, the junction kept 9 bases outside the gene matches. CDR3 amino acids: CASSPQGAGSGYTF. The CDR3 DNA reads TGTGCCAGCAGCCCACAGGGGGCGGGTTCCGGCTACACCTTC.

This chain uses TRBV12-1 with TRBJ1-2. TRBV12-1 is labeled a pseudogene. The CDR3 totals 14 residues. CDR3 amino acids: CASSLEGGDYGYTF. The CDR3 coding sequence is TGTGCCAGCAGCTTAGAGGGCGGGGACTATGGCTACACCTTC.

The chain has TRBV13 and TRBJ1-2; 8 bases are a match to TRBD1. The CDR3 totals 15 residues. CDR1 and CDR2 from the germline V gene are PRHDT and FYEKMQ (reference sequence). V gave up 4 bases and J gave up 7 bases; unmatched junction bases: 11. CDR3 coding DNA: TGTGCCAGCAGCTCGACGGACAGGGAGTTACGTGGCTACACCTTC. Its translation: CASSSTDRELRGYTF.

This clone is a singleton in its sample. The rearrangement joins TRBV29-1 to TRBJ1-2; 7 bases are a match to TRBD1. Germline V gene data show CDR1 as SQVTM and CDR2 as ANQGSEA. The CDR3 extends over 15 amino acids. Trimming at V came to 7 bases and at J to 0 bases, leaving 11 bases not matched to a gene. The CDR3 protein is CSATSDRRPNYGYTF. CDR3 DNA sequence: TGCAGCGCCACCTCGGACAGGCGCCCTAACTATGGCTACACCTTC.

This chain joins TRBV6-1 and TRBJ2-1, with D unclear. Germline V CDR1 and CDR2: MNHNS, SASEGT. V shed 2 bases and J shed 3 bases, with 8 bases lying between them. There are 14 residues in the CDR3. CDR3 coding DNA: TGTGCCAGCAGTGAACATCCGGTCTACAATGAGCAGTTCTTC. Its translation: CASSEHPVYNEQFF.

The rearrangement joins TRBV5-4 to TRBJ2-2; D perhaps matches TRBD2 (6 bases). There are 16 residues in the CDR3. Germline assignment: CDR1 SGHNT and CDR2 YYREEE (reference sequence). V gave up 0 bases and J gave up 0 bases, with 9 bases separating them. CDR3 nucleotides: TGTGCCAGCAGCTTGGATCCGGGGGCGAACACCGGGGAGCTGTTTTTT. Amino acids: CASSLDPGANTGELFF. Complete variable domain (other parts from reference TRBV5-4 and TRBJ2-2): ETGVTQSPTHLIKTRGQQVTLRCSSQSGHNTVSWYQQALGQGPQFIFQYYREEENGRGNFPPRFSGLQFPNYSSELNVNALELDDSALYLCASSLDPGANTGELFFGEGSRLTVL.

This clone was found once. V gene TRBV19 combines with J gene TRBJ2-2; D uncertain. CDR3 length: 12 residues. V dropped 6 bases and J dropped 4 bases, with 6 bases sitting between them. In germline, CDR1 is LNHDA, CDR2 SQIVND (reference sequence). The CDR3 sequence: CASSLSTGELFF. CDR3 nucleotide sequence: TGTGCCAGTAGCCTCAGCACCGGGGAGCTGTTTTTT.

The V gene is TRBV12-3 or TRBV12-4, the J gene TRBJ2-1; TRBD1 agrees at 8 bases. Losses at the gene ends were 6 bases for V and 7 bases for J; bases not matched to a gene: 5. This CDR3 is 13 amino acids long. The CDR3, as DNA: TGTGCCAGCAGCCTAAACAGGGGGAATGAGCAGTTCTTC. Amino acid sequence: CASSLNRGNEQFF.

The CDR3 region is CASSTPTGGSYEQYF. In nucleotides, the CDR3 is TGTGCCAGCAGCACTCCGACAGGGGGATCCTACGAGCAGTACTTC. The chain carries TRBV7-3 and TRBJ2-7; 9 bases map to TRBD1. CDR3 length: 15 amino acids. With 5 bases clipped from V and 1 base from J, the junction kept 6 bases outside the gene matches. CDR1 is SGHTA, CDR2 FQGTGA, per germline. The variable domain in full, with the rest retrieved from reference TRBV7-3 and TRBJ2-7, is GAGVSQTPSNKVTEKGKYVELRCDPISGHTALYWYRQSLGQGPEFLIYFQGTGAADDSGLPNDRFFAVRPEGSVSTLKIQRTERGDSAVYLCASSTPTGGSYEQYFGPGTRLTVT.

The J gene is TRBJ1-2, the V gene TRBV11-2; D is unresolved. Germline loops: CDR1 SGHAT, CDR2 FQNNGV. This CDR3 region has 14 residues. Trimming pared 8 bases from V and 2 bases from J, leaving 15 bases between. The CDR3 DNA follows: TGTGCCAGCCGCGGGGTACAGCCGAACTATGGCTACACCTTC. As protein: CASRGVQPNYGYTF.

V is TRBV5-4 and J is TRBJ2-1, with D maybe TRBD2 (5 bases). There are 12 residues in the CDR3. The V end lost 5 bases, the J end lost 9 bases, and 12 bases lay between the germline ends. CDR1 is SGHNT and CDR2 is YYREEE in the germline V gene (reference sequence). The CDR3 spells CASSPDSGEQFF. The CDR3 DNA is TGTGCCAGCAGTCCGGACTCGGGTGAGCAGTTCTTC.

The chain recombines TRBV6-5 with TRBJ2-3; no firm D call. V was clipped by 10 bases and J by 1 base, with 6 bases between them. Germline V gene sequence: CDR1 MNHEY, CDR2 SVGAGI. The CDR3 is made up of 11 amino acids. The DNA for the CDR3 is TGTGCCACCACAGGCACAGATACGCAGTATTTT. Its translation is CATTGTDTQYF.

The rearrangement links TRBV7-9 to TRBJ2-7, with 8 bases that match TRBD1. There are 16 residues in the CDR3. Germline CDR1 reads SEHNR; CDR2 reads FQNEAQ (reference sequence). Unmatched junction bases numbered 11, after V lost 5 bases and J lost 2 bases. CDR3 DNA: TGTGCCAGCAGCGGGGAGAGGGGACAGGAAGCCTACGAGCAGTACTTC. This codes for CASSGERGQEAYEQYF.

This chain uses TRBV6-1 with TRBJ2-7, with unresolved D. The CDR3 sequence is 13 residues long. CDR1 and CDR2 (germline): MNHNS, SASEGT. V was shortened by 3 bases and J by 1 base, with 7 bases between the two germline ends. The CDR3 nucleotides read TGTGCCAGCAGTGACGCCACTTCCTACGAGCAGTACTTC. The encoded protein is CASSDATSYEQYF.

CDR3 amino acids: CASSPQYNEQFF. CDR3 coding DNA: TGTGCCAGCAGCCCCCAATACAATGAGCAGTTCTTC. The J gene is TRBJ2-1, the V gene TRBV14, with unresolved D. V was pared by 4 bases and J by 4 bases, with 5 bases between. This CDR3 is built from 12 residues. The germline V gene encodes CDR1 SGHDN and CDR2 FVKESK.

The chain is built from TRBV19 and TRBJ2-7; TRBD1 aligns across 7 bases. Germline V gene lookup returns CDR1 LNHDA and CDR2 SQIVND (reference sequence). CDR3 length: 15 amino acids. Trimming at V came to 1 base and at J to 2 bases, leaving 5 bases not matched to a gene. The DNA of the CDR3 is TGTGCCAGTAGTATAGGTCCGGGACAGACCTACGAGCAGTACTTC. Translation: CASSIGPGQTYEQYF.

The chain carries TRBV3-1 (or the pseudogene TRBV3-2) and TRBJ1-1; 9 positions match TRBD1. The V gene end was trimmed by 3 bases and the J gene end by 3 bases; junction bases not matched to a gene: 8. Germline CDR1 LGHDT, CDR2 YNNKEL (reference sequence). The CDR3 spans 16 residues. Here the CDR3 reads CASSHSPGQGDTEAFF. Written as DNA, the CDR3 is TGTGCCAGCAGCCATTCCCCGGGACAGGGAGACACTGAAGCTTTCTTT.

This rearrangement joins TRBV6-5 to TRBJ2-4, with D possibly being TRBD1 (5 bases). The CDR3 is 14 residues long. Germline-derived CDR1 and CDR2 are MNHEY and SVGAGI. V was shortened by 4 bases and J by 7 bases, with 14 bases between the two germline ends. Here the CDR3 DNA reads TGTGCCAGCAGTTGGGGCCCCGGGCCGAACATTCAGTACTTC. Protein product: CASSWGPGPNIQYF.

This rearrangement joins TRBV11-2 to TRBJ2-7; 7 bases align to TRBD1. J gave up 5 bases and V 1 base, and 11 bases lay outside the gene matches. The germline gives CDR1 SGHAT, CDR2 FQNNGV. The CDR3 length is 16 residues. The CDR3 spells CASSLVVGGAGNEQYF. The CDR3 DNA follows: TGTGCCAGCAGCTTAGTAGTAGGGGGCGCTGGGAACGAGCAGTACTTC.

The chain carries TRBV11-2 and TRBJ1-4; a weak D match, TRBD1 (6 bases). The CDR3 length is 15 residues. Deletions cut 4 bases from V and 2 bases from J, with 11 bases between. Germline lookup yields CDR1 SGHAT and CDR2 FQNNGV. CDR3 sequence reads: CASSSNRGTNEKLFF. The DNA of the CDR3 is TGTGCCAGCAGCTCGAATAGGGGGACTAATGAAAAACTGTTTTTT.

The chain combines TRBV18 with TRBJ1-1; D remains unclear. Germline CDR1 and CDR2: KGHSH and LQKENI. This CDR3 comprises 14 residues. The ends were cut back, 1 base at V and 4 bases at J, with 10 bases in the middle. The CDR3 DNA reads as TGTGCCAGCTCACCACGTGCGGCCGGCACTGAAGCTTTCTTT. This translates into CASSPRAAGTEAFF. The full variable domain, rest sourced from reference TRBV18 and TRBJ1-1, is NAGVMQNPRHLVRRRGQEARLRCSPMKGHSHVYWYRQLPEEGLKFMVYLQKENIIDESGMPKERFSAEFPKEGPSILRIQQVVRGDSAAYFCASSPRAAGTEAFFGQGTRLTVV.

The chain recombines TRBV27 with TRBJ1-1; unclear D gene. V lost 6 bases and J 5 bases, leaving 22 bases between the germline ends. The CDR3 has 16 residues. The germline V gene encodes CDR1 MNHEY and CDR2 SMNVEV (reference sequence). The CDR3 is CASSHRVGSLGTEAFF. CDR3 coding DNA: TGTGCCAGCAGCCACCGCGTGGGGAGCCTTGGGACTGAAGCTTTCTTT.

The genes are TRBV18 and TRBJ1-2, with no clear D. Between the trimmed V and J ends, which lost 4 bases and 9 bases, there was a span of 21 bases. Looked up from germline, CDR1 is KGHSH and CDR2 is LQKENI. CDR3 length: 15 residues. CDR3 in DNA: TGTGCCAGCTCACAAAGCACAGAGTCGCCCCGGAGCTACACCTTC. Its translation is CASSQSTESPRSYTF.

The rearrangement links TRBV7-9 to TRBJ1-4; 9 bases agree with TRBD1. The CDR3 length is 15 residues. J gave up 7 bases and V 6 bases, and 9 bases lay outside the gene matches. Per germline, CDR1 SEHNR and CDR2 FQNEAQ (reference sequence). The CDR3: CASSSMGQGGEKLFF. CDR3 DNA: TGTGCCAGCAGTTCTATGGGACAGGGCGGTGAAAAACTGTTTTTT.

This sequence joins TRBV21-1 and TRBJ2-2; the table's D call TRBD2 went unverified against the DNA. TRBV21-1 counts as a pseudogene. The CDR3 covers 16 residues. The CDR3 region is CASSTTSGGGTGELFF. CDR3 nucleotide sequence: TGTGCCAGCAGCACCACTAGCGGGGGAGGCACCGGGGAGCTGTTTTTT.

This clone was seen just once. The chain recombines TRBV10-2 with TRBJ1-2, with no clear D. This CDR3 is built from 12 residues. Germline V gene lookup returns CDR1 WSHSY and CDR2 SAAADI. The V end was cut by 0 bases, the J end by 8 bases, with 7 bases between. The CDR3 nucleotides read TGCGCCAGCAGTGAGTCCCGGGGAGGCTACACCTTC. Amino acid sequence: CASSESRGGYTF.